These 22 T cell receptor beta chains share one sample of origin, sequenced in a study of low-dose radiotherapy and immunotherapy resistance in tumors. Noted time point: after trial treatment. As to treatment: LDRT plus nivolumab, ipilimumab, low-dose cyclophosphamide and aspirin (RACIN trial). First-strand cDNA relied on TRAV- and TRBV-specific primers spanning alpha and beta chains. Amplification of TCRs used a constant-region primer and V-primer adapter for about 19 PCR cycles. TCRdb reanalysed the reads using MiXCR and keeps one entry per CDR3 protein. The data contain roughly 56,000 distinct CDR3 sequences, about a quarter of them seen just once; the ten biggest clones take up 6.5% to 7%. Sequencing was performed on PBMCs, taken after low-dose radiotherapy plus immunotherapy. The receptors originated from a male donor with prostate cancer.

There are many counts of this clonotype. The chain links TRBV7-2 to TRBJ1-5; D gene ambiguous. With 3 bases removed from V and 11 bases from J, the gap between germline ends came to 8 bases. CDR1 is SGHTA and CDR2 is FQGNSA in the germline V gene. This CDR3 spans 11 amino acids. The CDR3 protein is CASSFQEAQHF. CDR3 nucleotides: TGTGCCAGCAGCTTCCAAGAAGCCCAGCATTTT. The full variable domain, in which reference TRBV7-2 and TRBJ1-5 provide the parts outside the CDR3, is GAGVSQSPSNKVTEKGKDVELRCDPISGHTALYWYRQSLGQGLEFLIYFQGNSAPDKSGLPSDRFSAERTGGSVSTLTIQRTQQEDSAVYLCASSFQEAQHFGDGTRLSIL.

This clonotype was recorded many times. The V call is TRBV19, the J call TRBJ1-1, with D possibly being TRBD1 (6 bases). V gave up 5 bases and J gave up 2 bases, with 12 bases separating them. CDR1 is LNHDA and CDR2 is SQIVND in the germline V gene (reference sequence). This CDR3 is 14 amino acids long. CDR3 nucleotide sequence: TGTGCCAGTAGTGCACCCGGGACAAACACTGAAGCTTTCTTT. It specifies CASSAPGTNTEAFF.

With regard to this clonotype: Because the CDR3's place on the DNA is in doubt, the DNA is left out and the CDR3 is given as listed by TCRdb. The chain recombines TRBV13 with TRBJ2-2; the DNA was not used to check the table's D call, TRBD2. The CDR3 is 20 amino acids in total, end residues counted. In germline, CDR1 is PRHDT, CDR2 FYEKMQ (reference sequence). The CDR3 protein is CASSEGLAGGPASGGELFFF.

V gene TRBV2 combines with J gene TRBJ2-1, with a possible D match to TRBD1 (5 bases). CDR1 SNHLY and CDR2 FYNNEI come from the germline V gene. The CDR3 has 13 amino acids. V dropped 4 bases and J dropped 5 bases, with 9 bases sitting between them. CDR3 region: CASSAQGHNEQFF. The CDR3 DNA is TGTGCCAGCAGTGCGCAGGGCCACAATGAGCAGTTCTTC.

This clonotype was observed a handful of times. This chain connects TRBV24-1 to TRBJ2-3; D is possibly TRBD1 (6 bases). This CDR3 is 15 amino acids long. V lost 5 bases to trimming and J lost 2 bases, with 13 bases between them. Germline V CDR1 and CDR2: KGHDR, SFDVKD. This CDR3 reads CATSGQTGLTDTQYF. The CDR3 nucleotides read TGTGCCACCAGTGGACAGACAGGACTCACAGATACGCAGTATTTT.

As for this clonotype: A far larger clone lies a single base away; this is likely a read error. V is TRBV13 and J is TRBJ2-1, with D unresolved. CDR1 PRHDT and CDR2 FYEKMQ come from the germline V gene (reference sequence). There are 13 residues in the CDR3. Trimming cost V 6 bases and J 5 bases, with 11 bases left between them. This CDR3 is CASSQIRDNEQFF. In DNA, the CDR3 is TGTGCCAGCAGTCAAATAAGGGACAATGAGCAGTTCTTC.

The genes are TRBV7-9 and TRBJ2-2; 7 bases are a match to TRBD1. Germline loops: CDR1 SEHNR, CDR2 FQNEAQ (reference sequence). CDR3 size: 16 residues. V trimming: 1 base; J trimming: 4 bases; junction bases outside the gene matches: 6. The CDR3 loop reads CASSLERTGFTGELFF. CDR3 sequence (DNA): TGTGCCAGCAGCTTAGAAAGGACAGGCTTCACCGGGGAGCTGTTTTTT.

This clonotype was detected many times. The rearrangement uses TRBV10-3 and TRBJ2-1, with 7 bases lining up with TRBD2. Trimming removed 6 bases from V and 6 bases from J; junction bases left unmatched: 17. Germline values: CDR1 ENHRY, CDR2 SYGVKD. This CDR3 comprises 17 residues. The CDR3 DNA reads TGTGCCATCAGGGAAAAAGGGGCGGGAGTCCTGCCCAATGAGCAGTTCTTC. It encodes CAIREKGAGVLPNEQFF.

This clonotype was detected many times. The CDR3 loop reads CASKADRDHYNEQFF. CDR3 nucleotide sequence: TGTGCCAGCAAGGCGGACCGGGACCACTACAATGAGCAGTTCTTC. This sequence joins TRBV27 and TRBJ2-1, with D perhaps TRBD1 or TRBD2 (5 bases each). Germline assignment: CDR1 MNHEY and CDR2 SMNVEV (reference sequence). The V end was cut by 7 bases, the J end by 3 bases, with 16 bases between. The length of the CDR3 is 15 residues.

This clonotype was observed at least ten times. The CDR3 region is CSASGAKAGELFF. In DNA, the CDR3 is TGCAGTGCTTCGGGGGCGAAGGCCGGGGAGCTGTTTTTT. The chain uses TRBV20-1 and TRBJ2-2; D tentatively fits TRBD1 or TRBD2 (6 bases each). V lost 5 bases and J 6 bases, leaving 13 bases between the germline ends. The V gene's germline CDR1 is DFQATT and CDR2 SNEGSKA (reference sequence). This CDR3 has 13 residues.

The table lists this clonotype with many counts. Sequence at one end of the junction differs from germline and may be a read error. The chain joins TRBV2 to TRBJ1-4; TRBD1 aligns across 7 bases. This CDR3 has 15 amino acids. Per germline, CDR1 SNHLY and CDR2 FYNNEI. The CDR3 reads CSSRGSGARAEKLFF. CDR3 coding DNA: TGTTCCAGCAGGGGGTCGGGGGCCAGAGCTGAAAAACTGTTTTTT.

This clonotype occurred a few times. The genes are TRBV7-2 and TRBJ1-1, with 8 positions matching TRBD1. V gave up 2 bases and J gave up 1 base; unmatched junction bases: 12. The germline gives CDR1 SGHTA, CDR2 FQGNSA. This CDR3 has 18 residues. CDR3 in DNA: TGTGCCAGCAGCTTAATGAACAGGGGGTGGGGTAAGAACACTGAAGCTTTCTTT. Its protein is CASSLMNRGWGKNTEAFF.

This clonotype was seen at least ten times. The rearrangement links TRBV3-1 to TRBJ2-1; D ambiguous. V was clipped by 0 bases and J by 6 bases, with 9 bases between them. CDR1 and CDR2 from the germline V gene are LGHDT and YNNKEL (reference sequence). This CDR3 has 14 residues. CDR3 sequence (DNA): TGTGCCAGCAGCCAAGATTTGCTAAGCAATGAGCAGTTCTTC. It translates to CASSQDLLSNEQFF.

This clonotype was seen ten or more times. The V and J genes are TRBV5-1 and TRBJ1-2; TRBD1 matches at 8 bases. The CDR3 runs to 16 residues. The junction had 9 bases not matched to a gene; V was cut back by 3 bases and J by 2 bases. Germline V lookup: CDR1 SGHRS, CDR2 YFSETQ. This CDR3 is CASSSGDRGKNYGYTF. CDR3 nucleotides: TGCGCCAGCAGCTCGGGCGACAGGGGCAAGAACTATGGCTACACCTTC.

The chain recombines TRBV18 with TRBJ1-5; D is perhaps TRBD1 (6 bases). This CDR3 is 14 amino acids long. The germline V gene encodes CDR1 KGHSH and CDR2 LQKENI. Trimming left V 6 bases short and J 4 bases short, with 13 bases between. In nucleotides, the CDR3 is TGTGCCAGCTCGGCCGGGACACGGAATCAGCCCCAGCATTTT. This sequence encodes CASSAGTRNQPQHF.

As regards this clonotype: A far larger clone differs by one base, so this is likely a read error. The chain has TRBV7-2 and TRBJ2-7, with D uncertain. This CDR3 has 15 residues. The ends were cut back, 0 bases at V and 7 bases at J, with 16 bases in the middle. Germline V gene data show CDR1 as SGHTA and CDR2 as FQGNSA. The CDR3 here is CASSLAVGKYNEQYF. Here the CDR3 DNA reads TGTGCCAGCAGCTTAGCGGTCGGAAAATACAATGAGCAGTACTTC.

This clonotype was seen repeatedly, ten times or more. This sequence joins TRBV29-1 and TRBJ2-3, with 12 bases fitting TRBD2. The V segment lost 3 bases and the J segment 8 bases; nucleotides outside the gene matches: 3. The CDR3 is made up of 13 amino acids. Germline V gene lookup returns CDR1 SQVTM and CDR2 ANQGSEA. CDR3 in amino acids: CSVETSGGGTQYF. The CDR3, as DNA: TGCAGCGTTGAGACTAGCGGGGGCGGTACGCAGTATTTT.

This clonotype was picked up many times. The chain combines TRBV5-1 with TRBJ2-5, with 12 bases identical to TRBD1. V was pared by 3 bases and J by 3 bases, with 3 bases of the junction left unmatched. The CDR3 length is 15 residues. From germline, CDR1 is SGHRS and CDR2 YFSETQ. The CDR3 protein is CASSSGTGGKETQYF. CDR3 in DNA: TGCGCCAGCAGCTCCGGGACAGGGGGCAAAGAGACCCAGTACTTC.

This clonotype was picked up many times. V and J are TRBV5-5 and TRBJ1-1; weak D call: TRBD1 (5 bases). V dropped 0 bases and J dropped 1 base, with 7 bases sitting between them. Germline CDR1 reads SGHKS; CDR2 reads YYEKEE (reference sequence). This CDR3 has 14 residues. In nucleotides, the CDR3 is TGTGCCAGCAGCTTGGCCACAGGGAACACTGAAGCTTTCTTT. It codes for CASSLATGNTEAFF.

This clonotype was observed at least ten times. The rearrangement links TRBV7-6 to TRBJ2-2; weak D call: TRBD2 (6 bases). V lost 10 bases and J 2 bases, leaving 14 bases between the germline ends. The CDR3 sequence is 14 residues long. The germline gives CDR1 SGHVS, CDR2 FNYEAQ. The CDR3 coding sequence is TGTGCCACCACCCGGGGGAGTAACACCGGGGAGCTGTTTTTT. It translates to CATTRGSNTGELFF.

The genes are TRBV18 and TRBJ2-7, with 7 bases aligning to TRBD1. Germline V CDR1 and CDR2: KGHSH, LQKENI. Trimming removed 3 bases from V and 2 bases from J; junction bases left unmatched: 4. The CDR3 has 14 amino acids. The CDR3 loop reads CASSPRQGPYEQYF. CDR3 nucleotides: TGTGCCAGCTCACCCCGACAGGGCCCCTACGAGCAGTACTTC.

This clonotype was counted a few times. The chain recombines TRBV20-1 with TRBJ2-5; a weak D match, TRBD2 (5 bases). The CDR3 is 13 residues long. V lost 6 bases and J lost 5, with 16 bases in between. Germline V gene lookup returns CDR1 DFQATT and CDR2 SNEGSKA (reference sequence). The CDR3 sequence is CSAPREPPETQYF. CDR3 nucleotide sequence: TGCAGTGCACCCCGGGAACCCCCGGAGACCCAGTACTTC.